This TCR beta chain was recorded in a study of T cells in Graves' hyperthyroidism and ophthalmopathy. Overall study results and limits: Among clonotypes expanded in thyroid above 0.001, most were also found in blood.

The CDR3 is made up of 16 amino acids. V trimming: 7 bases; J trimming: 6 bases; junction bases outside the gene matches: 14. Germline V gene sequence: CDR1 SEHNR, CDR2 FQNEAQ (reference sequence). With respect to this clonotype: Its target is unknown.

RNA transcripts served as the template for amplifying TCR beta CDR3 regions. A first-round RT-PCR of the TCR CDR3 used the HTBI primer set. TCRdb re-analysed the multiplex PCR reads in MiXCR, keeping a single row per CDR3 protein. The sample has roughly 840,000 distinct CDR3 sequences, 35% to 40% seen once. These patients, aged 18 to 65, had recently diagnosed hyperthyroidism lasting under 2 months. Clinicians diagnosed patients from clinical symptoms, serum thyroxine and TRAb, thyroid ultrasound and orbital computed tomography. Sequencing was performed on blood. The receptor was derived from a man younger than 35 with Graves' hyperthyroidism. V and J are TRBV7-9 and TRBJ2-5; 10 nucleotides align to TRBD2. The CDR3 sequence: CASIQGRTSGQQTQYF. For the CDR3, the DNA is TGTGCCAGCATCCAAGGGCGGACTAGCGGACAACAGACCCAGTACTTC.